These T cell receptor beta chains were read from a single sample in a study of T cell repertoires in cytomegalovirus infection. TCRdb re-derived calls from the reads in MiXCR, one entry per CDR3 protein. The data show about 360,000 distinct CDR3 sequences, with 15% to 20% seen just once and 8.7% held by the top ten. The material sequenced was PBMCs. These TCRs come from a human donor in good health (CMV status not recorded). Some clones in this sample may be carry-over from other donors' samples. Both conserved end residues are part of each CDR3. D genes are given only for firm matches. Rows give clone size only sometimes, using once, few, many, or a class for an expanded clone.

j_gene: TRBJ2-1
abundance: few
len: 18
v_gene: TRBV20-1
d_gene: TRBD2
CDR3aa: CSASGGTSGGRAYNEQFF
CDR3nt: TGCAGTGCCTCGGGGGGGACTAGCGGGGGGCGCGCCTACAATGAGCAGTTCTTC

j_gene: TRBJ2-1
abundance: many
len: 13
v_gene: TRBV7-6
d_gene: -
CDR3aa: CASSSTTYNEQFF
CDR3nt: TGTGCCAGCAGCTCGACAACCTACAATGAGCAGTTCTTC

j_gene: TRBJ2-3
abundance: few
len: 17
v_gene: TRBV7-2
d_gene: TRBD2
CDR3aa: CASRGKRLAGERDTQYF
CDR3nt: TGTGCCAGCAGGGGAAAAAGACTAGCGGGGGAGAGAGATACGCAGTATTTT

j_gene: TRBJ1-4
abundance: -
len: 16
v_gene: TRBV4-1
d_gene: -
CDR3aa: CASSQDRGRVGEKLFF
CDR3nt: TGCGCCAGCAGCCAAGATCGTGGCAGGGTGGGTGAAAAACTGTTTTTT

j_gene: TRBJ1-1
abundance: many
len: 17
v_gene: TRBV6-1
d_gene: TRBD1
CDR3aa: CASTAFYGQGIFTEAFF
CDR3nt: TGTGCCAGCACCGCTTTTTATGGACAGGGGATCTTTACTGAAGCTTTCTTT

j_gene: TRBJ1-3
abundance: many
len: 14
v_gene: TRBV7-2
d_gene: -
CDR3aa: CASSLAAFGNTIYF
CDR3nt: TGTGCCAGCAGCTTAGCGGCTTTTGGAAACACCATATATTTT

j_gene: TRBJ2-3
abundance: few
len: 15
v_gene: TRBV19
d_gene: -
CDR3aa: CASSGALLATDTQYF
CDR3nt: TGTGCCAGTAGTGGGGCACTATTAGCCACAGATACGCAGTATTTT

j_gene: TRBJ2-3
abundance: many
len: 15
v_gene: TRBV7-2
d_gene: TRBD2
CDR3aa: CASSSKRELTDTQYF
CDR3nt: TGTGCCAGCAGCTCTAAGCGGGAGCTCACAGATACGCAGTATTTT

j_gene: TRBJ1-4
abundance: few
len: 15
v_gene: TRBV7-2
d_gene: -
CDR3aa: CASSLSPGRNEKLFF
CDR3nt: TGTGCCAGCAGCCTATCTCCAGGACGTAATGAAAAACTGTTTTTT

j_gene: TRBJ1-2
abundance: few
len: 12
v_gene: TRBV3-1
d_gene: -
CDR3aa: CASSQGRGSYTF
CDR3nt: TGTGCCAGCAGCCAAGGCAGGGGTAGCTACACCTTC

j_gene: TRBJ2-4
abundance: few
len: 15
v_gene: TRBV20-1
d_gene: TRBD2
CDR3aa: CSAPGGTLAKNIQYF
CDR3nt: TGCAGTGCTCCGGGGGGGACCCTAGCCAAAAACATTCAGTACTTC

j_gene: TRBJ2-1
abundance: -
len: 14
v_gene: TRBV29-1
d_gene: TRBD2
CDR3aa: CSADRTSGYGEQFF
CDR3nt: TGCAGCGCCGACCGGACTAGCGGGTATGGTGAGCAGTTCTTC

j_gene: TRBJ1-1
abundance: many
len: 14
v_gene: TRBV7-2
d_gene: -
CDR3aa: CASSPGLRTAEAFF
CDR3nt: TGTGCCAGCAGCCCCGGACTTAGAACGGCTGAAGCTTTCTTT

j_gene: TRBJ1-2
abundance: -
len: 15
v_gene: TRBV5-1
d_gene: TRBD1
CDR3aa: CASSLLQGRPYGYTF
CDR3nt: TGCGCCAGCAGCTTACTACAGGGGAGACCCTATGGCTACACCTTC

j_gene: TRBJ1-5
abundance: few
len: 17
v_gene: TRBV19
d_gene: -
CDR3aa: CASSISGRVYSNQPQHF
CDR3nt: TGTGCCAGTAGTATATCCGGCAGAGTATATAGCAATCAGCCCCAGCATTTT

j_gene: TRBJ2-5
abundance: many
len: 19
v_gene: TRBV20-1
d_gene: TRBD2
CDR3aa: CSARDQASGATYRRETQYF
CDR3nt: TGCAGTGCTAGAGATCAGGCTAGCGGGGCCACTTACCGGAGAGAGACCCAGTACTTC

j_gene: TRBJ1-5
abundance: many
len: 16
v_gene: TRBV28
d_gene: -
CDR3aa: CASPTARRCSNQPQHF
CDR3nt: TGTGCCAGCCCGACCGCCAGACGGTGTAGCAATCAGCCCCAGCATTTT

j_gene: TRBJ1-2
abundance: many
len: 18
v_gene: TRBV12-5
d_gene: -
CDR3aa: CASGLVLGTLDSSYGYTF
CDR3nt: TGTGCTAGTGGTTTGGTACTCGGAACACTCGACAGTAGCTATGGCTACACCTTC

j_gene: TRBJ2-1
abundance: few
len: 18
v_gene: TRBV7-2
d_gene: -
CDR3aa: CASSKRVAIGGGPGEQFF
CDR3nt: TGTGCCAGCAGTAAAAGAGTGGCTATAGGGGGAGGGCCGGGTGAGCAGTTCTTC

j_gene: TRBJ1-3
abundance: many
len: 15
v_gene: TRBV7-2
d_gene: -
CDR3aa: CASSFTRPPGNTIYF
CDR3nt: TGTGCCAGCAGCTTTACAAGACCTCCAGGAAACACCATATATTTT

j_gene: TRBJ2-3
abundance: few
len: 14
v_gene: TRBV27
d_gene: -
CDR3aa: CASSRQVVGDTQYF
CDR3nt: TGTGCCAGCAGTCGACAGGTCGTGGGTGATACGCAGTATTTT

j_gene: TRBJ1-2
abundance: many
len: 13
v_gene: TRBV7-2
d_gene: -
CDR3aa: CASSFLENYGYTF
CDR3nt: TGTGCCAGCAGCTTCCTGGAGAACTATGGCTACACCTTC

j_gene: TRBJ1-2
abundance: few
len: 16
v_gene: TRBV12-3/TRBV12-4
d_gene: -
CDR3aa: CASSLETGLRSYGYTF
CDR3nt: TGTGCCAGCAGTTTAGAAACAGGGCTTCGGAGCTATGGCTACACCTTC

j_gene: TRBJ1-2
abundance: many
len: 15
v_gene: TRBV7-2
d_gene: -
CDR3aa: CASSSDRQVRYGYTF
CDR3nt: TGTGCCAGCAGCTCCGACCGACAAGTCCGCTATGGCTACACCTTC

j_gene: TRBJ1-4
abundance: many
len: 13
v_gene: TRBV12-3/TRBV12-4
d_gene: -
CDR3aa: CASSSYRNEKLFF
CDR3nt: TGTGCCAGCAGTTCGTACAGGAATGAAAAACTGTTTTTT

j_gene: TRBJ2-7
abundance: few
len: 13
v_gene: TRBV12-5
d_gene: -
CDR3aa: CASGAGGPYEQYF
CDR3nt: TGTGCTAGTGGTGCAGGGGGGCCCTACGAGCAGTACTTC

j_gene: TRBJ2-4
abundance: -
len: 14
v_gene: TRBV19
d_gene: -
CDR3aa: CASSIDIYGSIQYF
CDR3nt: TGTGCCAGTAGTATCGACATCTATGGGAGTATTCAGTACTTC

j_gene: TRBJ2-1
abundance: -
len: 17
v_gene: TRBV4-3
d_gene: TRBD2
CDR3aa: CASSQRHQAGGGYEQFF
CDR3nt: TGCGCCAGCAGCCAGAGACATCAGGCGGGAGGGGGGTATGAGCAGTTCTTC

j_gene: TRBJ2-3
abundance: -
len: 16
v_gene: TRBV15
d_gene: TRBD2
CDR3aa: CATSRDGGTTTDTQYF
CDR3nt: TGTGCCACCAGCAGAGATGGTGGGACTACCACAGATACGCAGTATTTT

j_gene: TRBJ2-2
abundance: many
len: 13
v_gene: TRBV11-2
d_gene: -
CDR3aa: CASSLTVRGELFF
CDR3nt: TGTGCCAGCAGCTTAACTGTGCGCGGGGAGCTGTTTTTT

j_gene: TRBJ2-7
abundance: few
len: 17
v_gene: TRBV4-3
d_gene: -
CDR3aa: CASSQEFATDLNYEQYF
CDR3nt: TGCGCCAGCAGCCAAGAATTCGCGACAGACCTAAACTACGAGCAGTACTTC

j_gene: TRBJ2-1
abundance: -
len: 14
v_gene: TRBV11-3
d_gene: TRBD2
CDR3aa: CASSLSGRNNEQFF
CDR3nt: TGTGCCAGCAGCTTGAGCGGGAGAAACAATGAGCAGTTCTTC

j_gene: TRBJ1-4
abundance: -
len: 18
v_gene: TRBV23-1
d_gene: -
CDR3aa: CASSQPQGRNRTNEKLFF
CDR3nt: TGCGCCAGCAGTCAACCTCAGGGGAGGAATCGAACTAATGAAAAACTGTTTTTT

j_gene: TRBJ2-5
abundance: -
len: 16
v_gene: TRBV3-1
d_gene: TRBD2
CDR3aa: CASSQRFAGGLETQYF
CDR3nt: TGTGCCAGCAGCCAAAGGTTTGCGGGAGGCTTGGAGACCCAGTACTTC

j_gene: TRBJ2-5
abundance: few
len: 16
v_gene: TRBV7-6
d_gene: -
CDR3aa: CASSLGQIPYQETQYF
CDR3nt: TGTGCCAGCAGCTTGGGACAAATACCGTACCAAGAGACCCAGTACTTC

j_gene: TRBJ1-3
abundance: -
len: 14
v_gene: TRBV5-4
d_gene: -
CDR3aa: CASSPGRNGNTIYF
CDR3nt: TGTGCCAGCAGCCCAGGGAGAAACGGAAACACCATATATTTT

j_gene: TRBJ2-3
abundance: -
len: 15
v_gene: TRBV5-4
d_gene: -
CDR3aa: CASSLGRKGEDTQYF
CDR3nt: TGTGCCAGCAGCTTGGGCAGGAAAGGAGAAGATACGCAGTATTTT

j_gene: TRBJ2-5
abundance: many
len: 13
v_gene: TRBV18
d_gene: -
CDR3aa: CASSPPSQETQYF
CDR3nt: TGTGCCAGCAGCCCCCCGTCCCAAGAGACCCAGTACTTC

j_gene: TRBJ2-1
abundance: once
len: 16
v_gene: TRBV7-9
d_gene: TRBD2
CDR3aa: CASRSLGLAGINEQFF
CDR3nt: TGTGCCAGCAGATCTTTGGGACTAGCGGGAATAAATGAGCAGTTCTTC

j_gene: TRBJ2-3
abundance: many
len: 16
v_gene: TRBV7-2
d_gene: TRBD2
CDR3aa: CASSLSGGHSTDTQYF
CDR3nt: TGTGCCAGCAGCCTTAGCGGGGGCCATAGCACAGATACGCAGTATTTT